This T cell receptor (beta chain) came from a study of T cell repertoires in ileal Crohn's disease. Across the whole study: About half of patients got postoperative therapy: approximately twelve thiopurines, 18 anti-TNF. Biopsies of the neoterminal ileum at postoperative colonoscopy form M6 samples. Study-level findings and limits: Endoscopic recurrence occurred in every patient whose clonality exceeded 26.8%.

Note on this clone: Its antigen is not identified.

The table came from immunoSEQ multiplex PCR; TCRdb's copy has only in-frame clones and leaves some out. Among approximately 11,000 clones listed, over 55% were seen once. Stated time point: neoterminal ileum biopsy at postoperative endoscopy, about 6 months after surgery. The junction had 14 bases not matched to a gene; V was cut back by 7 bases and J by 7 bases. The length of the CDR3 is 15 residues. Germline CDR1 is KGHSY and CDR2 is FQNENV. Sample: ileal tissue. The J gene is TRBJ2-7, the V gene TRBV16; TRBD2 matches 9 bases. This TCR derives from an adult with Crohn's disease. The CDR3 coding sequence is TGTGCCAGCATGAACGGAGCTAGCGGGGTATTTGAGCAGTACTTC. It translates to CASMNGASGVFEQYF.